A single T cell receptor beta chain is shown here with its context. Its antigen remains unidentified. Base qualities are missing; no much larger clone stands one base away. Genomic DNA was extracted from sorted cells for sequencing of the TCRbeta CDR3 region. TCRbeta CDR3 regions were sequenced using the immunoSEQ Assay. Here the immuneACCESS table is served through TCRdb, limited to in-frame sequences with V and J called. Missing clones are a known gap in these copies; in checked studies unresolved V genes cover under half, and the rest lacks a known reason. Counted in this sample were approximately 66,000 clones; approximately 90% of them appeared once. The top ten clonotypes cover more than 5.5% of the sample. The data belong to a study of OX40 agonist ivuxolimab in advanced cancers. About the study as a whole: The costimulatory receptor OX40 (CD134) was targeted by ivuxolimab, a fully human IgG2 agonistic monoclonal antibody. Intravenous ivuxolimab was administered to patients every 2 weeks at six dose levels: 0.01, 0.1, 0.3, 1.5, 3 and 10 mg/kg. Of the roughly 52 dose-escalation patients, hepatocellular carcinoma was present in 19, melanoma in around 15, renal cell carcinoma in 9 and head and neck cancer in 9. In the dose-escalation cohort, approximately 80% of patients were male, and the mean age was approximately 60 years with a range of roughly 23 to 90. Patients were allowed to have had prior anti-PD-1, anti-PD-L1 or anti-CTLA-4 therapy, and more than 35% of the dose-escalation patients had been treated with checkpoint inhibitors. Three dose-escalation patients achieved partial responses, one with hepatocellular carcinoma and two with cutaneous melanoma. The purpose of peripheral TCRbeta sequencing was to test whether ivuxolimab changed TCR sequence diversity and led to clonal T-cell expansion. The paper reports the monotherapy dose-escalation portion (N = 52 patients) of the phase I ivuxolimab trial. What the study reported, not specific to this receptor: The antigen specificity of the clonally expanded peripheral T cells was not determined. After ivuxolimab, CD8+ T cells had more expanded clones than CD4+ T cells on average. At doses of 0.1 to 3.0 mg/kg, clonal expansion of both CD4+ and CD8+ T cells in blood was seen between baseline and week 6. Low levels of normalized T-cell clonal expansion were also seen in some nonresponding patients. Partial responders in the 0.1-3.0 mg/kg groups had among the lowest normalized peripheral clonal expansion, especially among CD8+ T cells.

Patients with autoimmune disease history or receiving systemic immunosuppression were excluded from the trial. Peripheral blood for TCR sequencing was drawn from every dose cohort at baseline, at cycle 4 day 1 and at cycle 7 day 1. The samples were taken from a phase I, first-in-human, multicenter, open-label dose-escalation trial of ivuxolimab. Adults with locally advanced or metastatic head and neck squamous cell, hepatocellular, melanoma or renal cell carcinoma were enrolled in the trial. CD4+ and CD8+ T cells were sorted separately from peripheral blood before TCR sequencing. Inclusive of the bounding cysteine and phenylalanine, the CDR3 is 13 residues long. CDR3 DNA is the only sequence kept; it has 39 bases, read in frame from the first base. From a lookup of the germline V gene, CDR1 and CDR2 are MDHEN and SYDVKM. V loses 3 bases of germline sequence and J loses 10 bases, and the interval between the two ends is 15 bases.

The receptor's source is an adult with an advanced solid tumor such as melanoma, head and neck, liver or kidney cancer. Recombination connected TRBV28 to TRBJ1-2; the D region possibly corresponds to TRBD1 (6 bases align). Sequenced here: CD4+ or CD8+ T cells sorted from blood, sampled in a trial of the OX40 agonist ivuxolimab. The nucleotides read TGTGCCAGCAGTTTGGGGAGCTACAGGGACTACACCTTC. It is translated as CASSLGSYRDYTF.